Listed here are 9 T cell receptor beta chains from one sample, sequenced in a study of T cells in Graves' hyperthyroidism and ophthalmopathy. TCR beta CDR3 regions were amplified from RNA. HTBI primers were employed in a first-round RT-PCR of the TCR CDR3. TCRdb re-derived calls from the multiplex PCR reads in MiXCR, one entry per CDR3 protein. The sample has fewer than 650,000 distinct CDR3 sequences, more than 13% seen once; the top ten hold roughly 7.1%. Sequencing used blood. The receptors here all came from a woman younger than 30 with Graves' ophthalmopathy.

This clonotype was observed a few times. The rearrangement uses TRBV6-1 and TRBJ2-3; D uncertain. Germline loops: CDR1 MNHNS, CDR2 SASEGT. V shed 7 bases and J shed 1 base, with 9 bases lying between them. This CDR3 has 13 amino acids. The CDR3 bases are TGTGCCAGCACCCCCCCTGGCACAGATACGCAGTATTTT. This gives the protein CASTPPGTDTQYF.

This clonotype came up many times. The V gene is TRBV30, the J gene TRBJ1-2; D is perhaps TRBD1 (5 bases). This CDR3 region has 15 residues. Germline CDR1 is GTSNPN and CDR2 is SVGIG (reference sequence). Trimming left V 4 bases short and J 8 bases short, with 23 bases between. The CDR3 reads CAWKPLGPDPHGYTF. The CDR3 nucleotides read TGTGCCTGGAAACCTTTGGGACCGGACCCCCACGGCTACACCTTC.

This clonotype was seen repeatedly, ten times or more. This chain uses TRBV29-1 with TRBJ2-7; TRBD1 matches at 9 bases. CDR3 length: 15 residues. The V segment lost 3 bases and the J segment 9 bases; nucleotides outside the gene matches: 15. CDR1 is SQVTM and CDR2 is ANQGSEA in the germline V gene. CDR3 sequence reads: CSVDSLPGQGRLQYF. The CDR3 nucleotides read TGCAGCGTTGATTCTCTACCGGGACAGGGCAGATTGCAGTACTTC.

The chain's CDR3 is CASSTDWVYNEQFF. The CDR3 DNA is TGTGCCAGTAGTACGGACTGGGTCTACAATGAGCAGTTCTTC. The chain joins TRBV19 to TRBJ2-1; D perhaps matches TRBD2 (5 bases). This CDR3 is built from 14 residues. From germline, CDR1 is LNHDA and CDR2 SQIVND (reference sequence). The V end lost 4 bases, the J end lost 3 bases, and 10 bases lay between the germline ends.

V and J are TRBV6-2 or TRBV6-3 and TRBJ1-2; D might be TRBD1 (6 bases). The CDR3 consists of 22 residues. CDR1 and CDR2 from the germline V gene are MNHEY and SVGEGT. Trimming cost V 2 bases and J 0 bases, with 31 bases left between them. This chain's CDR3 is CASSYADFRAPPLRGTNYGYTF. In nucleotides, the CDR3 is TGTGCCAGCAGTTACGCGGATTTCCGTGCTCCACCCCTCAGGGGAACTAACTATGGCTACACCTTC.

This chain connects TRBV4-3 to TRBJ1-1, with TRBD1 matching 7 bases. This CDR3 spans 13 amino acids. Germline-derived CDR1 and CDR2 are LGHNA and YSLEER. Unmatched junction bases numbered 2, after V lost 1 base and J lost 6 bases. CDR3 amino acids: CASSQGQGAEAFF. Here the CDR3 DNA reads TGCGCCAGCAGCCAAGGCCAGGGGGCTGAAGCTTTCTTT.

Details on this clonotype: A much bigger clone sits one base away, suggesting this may be a read error. The limits of the CDR3 on the DNA are not certain, so only TCRdb's listed CDR3 is given. The chain employs TRBV3-1 and TRBJ2-6. The CDR3 numbers 16 amino acids, ends counted. Germline V CDR1 and CDR2: LGHDT, YNNKEL (reference sequence). This CDR3 is CASSQDVGSGANVPTF.

To note about this clonotype: The conserved final phenylalanine or tryptophan is absent from the CDR3, which likely points to a read error. The gene calls are TRBV4-2 and TRBJ1-1; D unresolved. V shed 4 bases and J shed 1 base, with 7 bases lying between them. This CDR3 has 13 residues. The germline V gene encodes CDR1 LGHNA and CDR2 YNFKEQ. Here the CDR3 reads CASSRTENTEAFL. The CDR3 region has the DNA TGTGCCAGCAGCCGGACCGAGAACACTGAAGCTTTCCTT.

The chain employs TRBV6-1 and TRBJ2-4, with 7 nucleotides matching TRBD2. Losses at the gene ends were 2 bases for V and 8 bases for J; bases not matched to a gene: 6. The CDR3 runs 14 residues. The germline CDR1 and CDR2 sequences are MNHNS and SASEGT. CDR3 in DNA: TGTGCCAGCAGTGAATTGGGGGGGGGGGACATTCAGTACTTC. Translated, it gives CASSELGGGDIQYF.